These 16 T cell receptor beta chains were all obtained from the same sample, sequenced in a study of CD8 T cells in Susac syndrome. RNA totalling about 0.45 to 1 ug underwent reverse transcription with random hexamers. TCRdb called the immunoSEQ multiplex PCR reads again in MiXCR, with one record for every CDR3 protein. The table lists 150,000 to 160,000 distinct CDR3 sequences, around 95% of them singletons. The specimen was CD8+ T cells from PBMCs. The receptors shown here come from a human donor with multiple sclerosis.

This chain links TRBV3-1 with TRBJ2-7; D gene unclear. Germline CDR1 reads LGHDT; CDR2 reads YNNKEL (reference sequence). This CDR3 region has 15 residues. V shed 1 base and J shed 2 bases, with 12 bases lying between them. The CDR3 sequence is CASSQAPGGAYEQYF. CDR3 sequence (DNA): TGTGCCAGCAGCCAAGCCCCAGGTGGGGCCTACGAGCAGTACTTC.

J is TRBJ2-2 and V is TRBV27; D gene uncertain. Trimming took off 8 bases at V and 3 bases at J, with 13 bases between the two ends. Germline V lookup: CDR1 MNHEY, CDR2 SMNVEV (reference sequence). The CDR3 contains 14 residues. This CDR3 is CASRPFQYTGELFF. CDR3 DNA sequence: TGTGCCAGCCGACCATTCCAATACACCGGGGAGCTGTTTTTT.

CDR3 in DNA: TGTGCCAGCAGCAAACCCCCCCTAGCTGGCACAGATACGCAGTATTTT. It specifies CASSKPPLAGTDTQYF. The V call is TRBV21-1, the J call TRBJ2-3. TRBV21-1 is assigned pseudogene status. This CDR3 spans 16 amino acids.

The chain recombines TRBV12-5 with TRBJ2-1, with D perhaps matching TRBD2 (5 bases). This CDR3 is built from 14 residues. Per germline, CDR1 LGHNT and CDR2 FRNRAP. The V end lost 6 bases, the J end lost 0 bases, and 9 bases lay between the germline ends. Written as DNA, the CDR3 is TGTGCTAGTGGAACTAGGGTCTCCTACAATGAGCAGTTCTTC. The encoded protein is CASGTRVSYNEQFF.

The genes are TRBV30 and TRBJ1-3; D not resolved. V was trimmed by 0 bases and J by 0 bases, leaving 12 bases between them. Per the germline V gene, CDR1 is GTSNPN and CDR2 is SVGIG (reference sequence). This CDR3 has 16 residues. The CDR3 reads CAWSVPESSSGNTIYF. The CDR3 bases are TGTGCCTGGAGTGTACCCGAGTCGAGCTCTGGAAACACCATATATTTT.

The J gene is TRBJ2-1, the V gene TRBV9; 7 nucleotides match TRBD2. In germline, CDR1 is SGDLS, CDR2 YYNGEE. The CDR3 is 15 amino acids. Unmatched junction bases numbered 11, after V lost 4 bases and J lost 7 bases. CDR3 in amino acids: CASSPPGGRGNEQFF. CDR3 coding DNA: TGTGCCAGCAGCCCCCCCGGAGGGCGGGGGAATGAGCAGTTCTTC.

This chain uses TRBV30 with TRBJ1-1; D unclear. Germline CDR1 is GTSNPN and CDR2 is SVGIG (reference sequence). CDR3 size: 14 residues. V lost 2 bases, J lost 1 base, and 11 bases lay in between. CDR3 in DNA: TGTGCCTGGAGTTTCCGTAGAGGGAACACTGAAGCTTTCTTT. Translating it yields CAWSFRRGNTEAFF.

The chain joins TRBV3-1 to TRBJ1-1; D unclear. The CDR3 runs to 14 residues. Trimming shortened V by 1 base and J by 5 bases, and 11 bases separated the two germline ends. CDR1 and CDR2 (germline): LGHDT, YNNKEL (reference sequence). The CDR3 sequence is CASSQVARWTEAFF. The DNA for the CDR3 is TGTGCCAGCAGCCAAGTGGCGAGGTGGACTGAAGCTTTCTTT.

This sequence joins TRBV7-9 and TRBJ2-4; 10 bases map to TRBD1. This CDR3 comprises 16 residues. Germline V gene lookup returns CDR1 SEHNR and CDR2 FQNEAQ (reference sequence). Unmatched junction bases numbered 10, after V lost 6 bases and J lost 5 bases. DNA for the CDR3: TGTGCCAGCAGGGGACGGGACAGGGGAGAGGAAAACATTCAGTACTTC. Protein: CASRGRDRGEENIQYF.

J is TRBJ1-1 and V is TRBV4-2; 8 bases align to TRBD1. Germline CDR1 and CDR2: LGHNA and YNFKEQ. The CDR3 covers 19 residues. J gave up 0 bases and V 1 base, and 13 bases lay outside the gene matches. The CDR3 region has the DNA TGTGCCAGCAGCCAAGTTCAATGGGACAGGAGCAGCTTGAACACTGAAGCTTTCTTT. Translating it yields CASSQVQWDRSSLNTEAFF.

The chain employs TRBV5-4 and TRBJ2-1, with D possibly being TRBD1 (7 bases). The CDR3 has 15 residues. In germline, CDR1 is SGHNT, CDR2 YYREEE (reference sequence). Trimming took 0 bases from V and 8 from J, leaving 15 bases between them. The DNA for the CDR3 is TGTGCCAGCAGCTTGGAGCGCCAGGGGGGAGATGAGCAGTTCTTC. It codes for CASSLERQGGDEQFF. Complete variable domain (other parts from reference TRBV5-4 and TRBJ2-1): ETGVTQSPTHLIKTRGQQVTLRCSSQSGHNTVSWYQQALGQGPQFIFQYYREEENGRGNFPPRFSGLQFPNYSSELNVNALELDDSALYLCASSLERQGGDEQFFGPGTRLTVL.

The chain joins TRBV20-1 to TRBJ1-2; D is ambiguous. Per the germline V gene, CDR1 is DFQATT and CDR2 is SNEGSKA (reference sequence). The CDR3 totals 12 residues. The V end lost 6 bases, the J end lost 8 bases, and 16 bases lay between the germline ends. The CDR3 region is CSAPGVSDGYTF. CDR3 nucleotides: TGCAGTGCCCCCGGGGTTTCGGACGGCTACACCTTC.

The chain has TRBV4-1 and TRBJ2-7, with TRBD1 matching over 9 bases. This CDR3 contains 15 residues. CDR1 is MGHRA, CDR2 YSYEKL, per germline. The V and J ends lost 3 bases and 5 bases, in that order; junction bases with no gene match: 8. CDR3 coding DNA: TGCGCCAGCAGCCAGGGGACAGGGAAATCCCACGAGCAGTACTTC. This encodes CASSQGTGKSHEQYF.

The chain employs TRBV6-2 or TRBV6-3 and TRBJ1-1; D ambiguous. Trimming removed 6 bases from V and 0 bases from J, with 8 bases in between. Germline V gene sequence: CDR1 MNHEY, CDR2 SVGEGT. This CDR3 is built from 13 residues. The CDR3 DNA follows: TGTGCCAGCAGGCTATCTATGAACACTGAAGCTTTCTTT. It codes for CASRLSMNTEAFF.

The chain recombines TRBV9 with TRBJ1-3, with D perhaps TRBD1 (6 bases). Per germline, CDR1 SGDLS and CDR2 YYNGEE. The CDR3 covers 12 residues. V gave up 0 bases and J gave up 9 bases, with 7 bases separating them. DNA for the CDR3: TGTGCCAGCAGCGTAGAGGGGGGCACCATATATTTT. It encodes CASSVEGGTIYF.

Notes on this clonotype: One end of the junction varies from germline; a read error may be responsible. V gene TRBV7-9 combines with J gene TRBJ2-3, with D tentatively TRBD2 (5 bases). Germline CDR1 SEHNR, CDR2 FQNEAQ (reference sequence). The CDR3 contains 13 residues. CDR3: CASSLAIRDTQYF. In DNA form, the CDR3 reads TGTGCCAGCAGCCTAGCAATCCGGGATACGCAGTATTTT.